This is a list of T cell receptor beta chains from one sample in a study of CD8+ T cells in alopecia areata. Some clones are missing from TCRdb's copy, which holds only in-frame ones; the method was immunoSEQ multiplex PCR. The table has over 150,000 clones, around three fifths seen once. Sequenced here: CD4+ T cells sorted from blood, sampled at week 24, from a patient treated with tofacitinib. These receptors all come from a human donor with alopecia areata. The CDR3 runs from the conserved cysteine through the conserved F or W. D genes are given only for firm matches.

d_call: .
j_call: TRBJ2-7
v_call: TRBV20-1
cdr3_aa: CSAGDTYEQYF

d_call: TRBD1
j_call: TRBJ1-5
v_call: TRBV29-1
cdr3_aa: CSVATGVGQPQHF

d_call: .
j_call: TRBJ2-5
v_call: TRBV15
cdr3_aa: CATSSDYRVGQYF

d_call: TRBD1
j_call: TRBJ1-1
v_call: TRBV11-2
cdr3_aa: CASSLDPGQAVAFF

d_call: .
j_call: TRBJ1-4
v_call: TRBV30
cdr3_aa: CAWSLTRTKLFF

d_call: .
j_call: TRBJ2-1
v_call: TRBV6-5
cdr3_aa: CASSYDTSRNEQFF

d_call: .
j_call: TRBJ1-1
v_call: TRBV5-1
cdr3_aa: CASSLVVGTSEAFF

d_call: TRBD1
j_call: TRBJ2-1
v_call: TRBV15
cdr3_aa: CATSRGQGANDEQFF

d_call: TRBD2
j_call: TRBJ2-1
v_call: TRBV29-1
cdr3_aa: CSSTSGGAYEQFF

d_call: .
j_call: TRBJ2-1
v_call: TRBV5-1
cdr3_aa: CASSLEGGQFF

d_call: TRBD1
j_call: TRBJ2-1
v_call: TRBV27
cdr3_aa: CASNRQGEDEQFF

d_call: .
j_call: TRBJ1-1
v_call: TRBV5-4
cdr3_aa: CASSSGNRGTEAFF